Listed here are 27 T cell receptor beta chains from one sample, sequenced in a study of blood T cell repertoires in COVID-19. Generated by immunoSEQ multiplex PCR, the TCRdb table keeps only in-frame clones and is missing some. This table holds around 49,000 clones, around 92% found once. Sample: peripheral blood. These receptors originate from a human donor in a cohort sampled during active COVID-19.

The CDR3 nucleotides are TGCGCCAGCAGCCCCGGGACAGGGGAGCATCAGCCCCAGCATTTT. It encodes CASSPGTGEHQPQHF. The chain couples TRBV5-1 to TRBJ1-5; 10 bases fit TRBD1. The J segment lost 5 bases and the V segment lost 4 bases, leaving 6 bases of the junction unmatched. Germline-derived CDR1 and CDR2 are SGHRS and YFSETQ. This CDR3 is 15 amino acids long.

The chain is built from TRBV18 and TRBJ2-7, with TRBD1 as a possible D gene (7 bases). The CDR3 runs 18 residues. The V and J ends lost 1 base and 0 bases respectively, with 19 bases between them. Germline CDR1 reads KGHSH; CDR2 reads LQKENI. The CDR3 DNA reads as TGTGCCAGCTCACCACTGGGGTCAGGGGGGCGGAACTCCTACGAGCAGTACTTC. It specifies CASSPLGSGGRNSYEQYF.

The chain recombines TRBV28 with TRBJ2-5; TRBD1 matches 11 bases. Germline assignment: CDR1 MDHEN and CDR2 SYDVKM. This CDR3 has 15 amino acids. With 3 bases clipped from V and 5 bases from J, the junction kept 5 bases outside the gene matches. The CDR3 region is CASSFRDRGRETQYF. CDR3 in DNA: TGTGCCAGCAGTTTCCGGGACAGGGGGAGGGAGACCCAGTACTTC.

A note on this clone: One junction end disagrees with the germline gene, perhaps due to a read error. The chain carries TRBV4-1 and TRBJ1-5; 7 bases agree with TRBD1. The CDR3 loop spans 15 amino acids. The germline V gene has CDR1 MGHRA and CDR2 YSYEKL. The CDR3 loop is CASSPQGVFNQLQHF. The DNA for the CDR3 is TGCGCCAGCAGCCCCCAGGGGGTGTTCAATCAGCTCCAGCATTTT.

This chain links TRBV6-5 with TRBJ1-3, with 7 nucleotides matching TRBD1. CDR3 size: 15 residues. Germline CDR1 reads MNHEY; CDR2 reads SVGAGI. Losses at the gene ends were 3 bases for V and 0 bases for J; bases not matched to a gene: 2. Written as DNA, the CDR3 is TGTGCCAGCAGTTATGCAGGGGGCTCTGGAAACACCATATATTTT. It is translated as CASSYAGGSGNTIYF.

The CDR3 region is CASSEVSRTGGNTGELFF. CDR3 in DNA: TGTGCCAGCAGTGAAGTTTCGAGGACAGGGGGGAACACCGGGGAGCTGTTTTTT. This rearrangement joins TRBV6-1 to TRBJ2-2, with TRBD1 matching 10 bases. V was pared by 1 base and J by 1 base, with 6 bases of the junction left unmatched. Germline V gives CDR1 MNHNS, CDR2 SASEGT. This CDR3 has 18 residues.

The chain recombines TRBV27 with TRBJ2-3; D perhaps matches TRBD2 (5 bases). This CDR3 is 13 amino acids long. Trimming removed 5 bases at V and 7 bases at J, with 13 bases between. CDR1 and CDR2 (germline): MNHEY, SMNVEV (reference sequence). The CDR3 DNA reads TGTGCCAGCAGTCCTATGAGGGCCAATACGCAGTATTTT. Translated, it gives CASSPMRANTQYF.

The rearrangement joins TRBV12-5 to TRBJ2-7, with D perhaps matching TRBD2 (7 bases). The CDR3 has 12 residues. V was cut by 5 bases and J by 6 bases, with 11 bases left in between. Germline V gene sequence: CDR1 LGHNT, CDR2 FRNRAP. The CDR3 DNA follows: TGTGCTAGTGGTAGCGCGGGGGCCGAGCAGTACTTC. It codes for CASGSAGAEQYF.

The chain employs TRBV6-4 and TRBJ2-6; no clear D. Germline CDR1 reads MRHNA; CDR2 reads SNTAGT. V was shortened by 3 bases and J by 0 bases, with 9 bases between the two germline ends. This CDR3 is 16 amino acids long. CDR3 residues: CASSEGAGSGANVLTF. The CDR3 DNA reads TGTGCCAGCAGTGAGGGCGCCGGCTCTGGGGCCAACGTCCTGACTTTC.

The J gene is TRBJ1-3, the V gene TRBV9, with unresolved D. This CDR3 is built from 16 residues. Trimming took off 4 bases at V and 4 bases at J, with 18 bases between the two ends. Germline V CDR1 and CDR2: SGDLS, YYNGEE. The CDR3 nucleotides are TGTGCCAGCAGCTCGACGCCCGGGGAATTGGGAAACACCATATATTTT. It translates to CASSSTPGELGNTIYF.

This clone was found once. The rearrangement uses TRBV5-4 and TRBJ2-4, with D possibly being TRBD2 (6 bases). Trimming shortened V by 5 bases and J by 3 bases, and 9 bases separated the two germline ends. The CDR3 is 13 residues long. Germline V gene data show CDR1 as SGHNT and CDR2 as YYREEE (reference sequence). The CDR3 coding sequence is TGTGCCAGCAGGGTGGGGGGCAAAAACATTCAGTACTTC. Protein product: CASRVGGKNIQYF.

The CDR3: CASSFSGAGTDTQYF. For the CDR3, the DNA is TGCGCCAGCAGCTTCTCAGGGGCCGGGACAGATACGCAGTATTTT. This chain links TRBV5-1 with TRBJ2-3, with D maybe TRBD1 (6 bases). The CDR3 totals 15 residues. V was shortened by 2 bases and J by 3 bases, with 13 bases between the two germline ends. Germline CDR1 and CDR2: SGHRS and YFSETQ.

The rearrangement joins TRBV7-9 to TRBJ1-1; weak D call: TRBD1 (5 bases). Germline V gives CDR1 SEHNR, CDR2 FQNEAQ (reference sequence). The V and J ends lost 7 bases and 4 bases respectively, with 19 bases between them. This CDR3 comprises 15 residues. CDR3 nucleotide sequence: TGTGCCAGCATCCCCCGGTCAGGGCCGAGCACTGAAGCTTTCTTT. This sequence encodes CASIPRSGPSTEAFF.

This clone has a single count. This CDR3 reads CASSQSTGPVGYTF. CDR3 DNA sequence: TGTGCCAGCAGCCAATCGACAGGGCCTGTCGGCTACACCTTC. The chain carries TRBV16 and TRBJ1-2, with 7 positions matching TRBD1. J was trimmed by 8 bases and V by 0 bases; bases with no gene match: 6. The germline CDR1 and CDR2 sequences are KGHSY and FQNENV. This CDR3 has 14 amino acids.

The chain uses TRBV5-5 and TRBJ2-2; D is perhaps TRBD1 (6 bases). Germline lookup yields CDR1 SGHKS and CDR2 YYEKEE (reference sequence). The CDR3 has 13 residues. Trimming left V 3 bases short and J 4 bases short, with 7 bases between. The chain's CDR3 is CASSSRGTGELFF. CDR3 nucleotide sequence: TGTGCCAGCAGCTCCAGGGGCACCGGGGAGCTGTTTTTT.

The chain couples TRBV28 to TRBJ2-1; possible D gene TRBD1, 6 bases. Germline CDR1 reads MDHEN; CDR2 reads SYDVKM. Trimming took 4 bases from V and 3 from J, leaving 16 bases between them. CDR3 length equals 16 residues. CDR3 protein: CASSWEEGEDYNEQFF. CDR3 nucleotides: TGTGCCAGCAGTTGGGAAGAGGGGGAAGACTACAATGAGCAGTTCTTC.

The chain has TRBV10-3 and TRBJ2-3, with D perhaps TRBD1 (5 bases). Germline V gene sequence: CDR1 ENHRY, CDR2 SYGVKD. CDR3 length: 13 amino acids. Trimming took off 0 bases at V and 4 bases at J, with 5 bases between the two ends. The CDR3 sequence: CAISESGADTQYF. In DNA form, the CDR3 reads TGTGCCATCAGTGAGTCAGGGGCAGATACGCAGTATTTT.

This sequence joins TRBV9 and TRBJ2-1, with 14 bases that match TRBD2. Trimming at V came to 5 bases and at J to 8 bases, leaving 9 bases not matched to a gene. Germline CDR1 and CDR2: SGDLS and YYNGEE. The CDR3 has 16 amino acids. CDR3 amino acids: CASSSLGTSGSYEQFF. CDR3 coding DNA: TGTGCCAGCAGTTCGTTGGGGACTAGCGGGAGTTATGAGCAGTTCTTC. Complete variable domain (other parts from reference TRBV9 and TRBJ2-1): DSGVTQTPKHLITATGQRVTLRCSPRSGDLSVYWYQQSLDQGLQFLIQYYNGEERAKGNILERFSAQQFPDLHSELNLSSLELGDSALYFCASSSLGTSGSYEQFFGPGTRLTVL.

The chain carries TRBV7-9 and TRBJ1-4, with 7 bases aligning to TRBD1. The J segment lost 6 bases and the V segment lost 1 base, leaving 5 bases of the junction unmatched. The germline V gene encodes CDR1 SEHNR and CDR2 FQNEAQ (reference sequence). CDR3 length: 15 amino acids. CDR3 protein: CASSLVTGEYEKLFF. CDR3 nucleotide sequence: TGTGCCAGCAGCTTAGTAACAGGGGAGTATGAAAAACTGTTTTTT.

This clone was counted a single time. V and J are TRBV7-2 and TRBJ2-5; 8 bases align to TRBD1. From germline, CDR1 is SGHTA and CDR2 FQGNSA. J lost 8 bases, V lost 2 bases, and 10 bases had no gene match. The CDR3 covers 15 residues. The CDR3 is CASSLNPPTGETQYF. The CDR3 region has the DNA TGTGCCAGCAGCTTAAACCCCCCGACAGGGGAAACCCAGTACTTC.

The chain combines TRBV7-2 with TRBJ2-6; a possible D gene is TRBD1 (5 bases). Trimming stripped 5 bases from V and 2 bases from J, with 16 bases between. This CDR3 is built from 17 residues. Germline CDR1 and CDR2: SGHTA and FQGNSA. The CDR3 sequence is CASSPRGPTAGANVLTF. CDR3 sequence (DNA): TGTGCCAGCAGCCCTAGGGGTCCCACTGCTGGGGCCAACGTCCTGACTTTC.

The V call is TRBV29-1, the J call TRBJ2-6; 8 positions agree with TRBD1. The CDR3 totals 17 residues. CDR1 and CDR2 (germline): SQVTM, ANQGSEA. V was clipped by 6 bases and J by 7 bases; unmatched bases: 17. The CDR3 DNA follows: TGCAGCGTCTCGGGACAGGAAGACGCTCTAGGCGCCAACGTCCTGACTTTC. Translation gives CSVSGQEDALGANVLTF.

This clone came up once. V gene TRBV30 combines with J gene TRBJ1-2; D might be TRBD1 (5 bases). The germline V gene has CDR1 GTSNPN and CDR2 SVGIG (reference sequence). The CDR3 sequence is 12 residues long. Deletions cut 2 bases from V and 4 bases from J, with 8 bases between. The CDR3 loop is CAWSKTAYGYTF. The CDR3 bases are TGTGCCTGGAGTAAGACAGCCTATGGCTACACCTTC. The entire variable domain, with the rest obtained from reference TRBV30 and TRBJ1-2, is as follows: SQTIHQWPATLVQPVGSPLSLECTVEGTSNPNLYWYRQAAGRGLQLLFYSVGIGQISSEVPQNLSASRPQDRQFILSSKKLLLSDSGFYLCAWSKTAYGYTFGSGTRLTVV.

The V call is TRBV11-2, the J call TRBJ1-2; D gene unclear. The CDR3 is made up of 14 amino acids. Trimming stripped 6 bases from V and 3 bases from J, with 14 bases between. Germline-derived CDR1 and CDR2 are SGHAT and FQNNGV. DNA of the CDR3: TGTGCCAGCAGGTCCCCGGGGTCTCACTATGGCTACACCTTC. Amino acids: CASRSPGSHYGYTF.

The chain couples TRBV7-2 to TRBJ2-7; unclear D gene. Trimming shortened V by 5 bases and J by 6 bases, and 11 bases separated the two germline ends. Germline values: CDR1 SGHTA, CDR2 FQGNSA. The CDR3 runs 12 residues. DNA for the CDR3: TGTGCCAGCAGCATTCGCTCGCGCGAGCAGTACTTC. Translated: CASSIRSREQYF.

In this sample, this clone turned up once. This chain connects TRBV2 to TRBJ2-1; 8 bases are shared with TRBD1. Unmatched junction bases numbered 5, after V lost 5 bases and J lost 2 bases. Germline assignment: CDR1 SNHLY and CDR2 FYNNEI. The CDR3 contains 15 residues. The CDR3, as DNA: TGTGCCAGCAGTCTCGACAGGGGCCCCTACAATGAGCAGTTCTTC. This sequence encodes CASSLDRGPYNEQFF. Supplemented by reference TRBV2 and TRBJ2-1, the full variable domain reads EPEVTQTPSHQVTQMGQEVILRCVPISNHLYFYWYRQILGQKVEFLVSFYNNEISEKSEIFDDQFSVERPDGSNFTLKIRSTKLEDSAMYFCASSLDRGPYNEQFFGPGTRLTVL.

The chain employs TRBV5-4 and TRBJ1-3; 7 bases fit TRBD1. The V and J ends lost 2 bases and 1 base, in that order; junction bases with no gene match: 3. There are 15 residues in the CDR3. CDR1 is SGHNT and CDR2 is YYREEE in the germline V gene (reference sequence). The CDR3 region has the DNA TGTGCCAGCAGCTTATTACAGGGGTCTGGAAACACCATATATTTT. It codes for CASSLLQGSGNTIYF.